Each of the 26 T cell receptor beta chains below was sequenced from the same sample in a study of cytotoxic CD8 clonotypes in ibrutinib-treated CLL. Here immunoSEQ multiplex PCR was the method, and the copy in TCRdb shows in-frame clones only, minus some. Altogether 150,000 to 200,000 clones are present, 84% being singletons, with the ten largest covering about 4.5%. This material consisted of PBMCs, taken after 24 months of ibrutinib treatment. These receptors came from a human donor with chronic lymphocytic leukemia.

The CDR3 DNA reads as TGTGCCAGCAGCACCCGGTTGATGAACACTGAAGCTTTCTTT. Its protein product is CASSTRLMNTEAFF. V gene TRBV5-5 combines with J gene TRBJ1-1; D is ambiguous. The V and J ends lost 4 bases and 0 bases respectively, with 10 bases between them. The CDR3 runs to 14 residues. Germline assignment: CDR1 SGHKS and CDR2 YYEKEE (reference sequence).

This clone was picked up one time. This chain links TRBV6-1 with TRBJ2-5, with D possibly matching TRBD2 (6 bases). CDR1 and CDR2 (germline): MNHNS, SASEGT. V lost 9 bases to trimming and J lost 5 bases, with 13 bases between them. The length of the CDR3 is 12 residues. The CDR3 loop reads CASSPGRETQYF. CDR3 DNA: TGTGCCAGTTCCCCGGGGAGGGAGACCCAGTACTTC.

This rearrangement joins TRBV30 to TRBJ1-3; no definite D call. CDR1 and CDR2 (germline): GTSNPN, SVGIG (reference sequence). The CDR3 has 12 residues. Trimming stripped 2 bases from V and 3 bases from J, with 5 bases between. CDR3 sequence reads: CAWSLGGNTIYF. DNA for the CDR3: TGTGCCTGGAGTCTAGGTGGAAACACCATATATTTT. Supplemented by reference TRBV30 and TRBJ1-3, the full variable domain reads SQTIHQWPATLVQPVGSPLSLECTVEGTSNPNLYWYRQAAGRGLQLLFYSVGIGQISSEVPQNLSASRPQDRQFILSSKKLLLSDSGFYLCAWSLGGNTIYFGEGSWLTVV.

The chain recombines TRBV5-3 with TRBJ2-7; 10 positions agree with TRBD1. TRBV5-3 counts as an open reading frame of uncertain function. The CDR3 totals 14 residues. The trim removed 10 bases at V and 4 bases at J, leaving 11 bases unmatched. CDR3 nucleotide sequence: TGTGCCCCCTTGTCCGGGGACAGGGGATACGAGCAGTACTTC. Residues: CAPLSGDRGYEQYF.

This clone was detected only a few times. For the CDR3, the DNA is TGCAGCGCCTCGAGTCTAGGCGGTCAGACCCAGTACTTC. Translating gives CSASSLGGQTQYF. V usage is TRBV29-1 and J usage is TRBJ2-5; D gene ambiguous. Per the germline V gene, CDR1 is SQVTM and CDR2 is ANQGSEA. Deletions cut 7 bases from V and 6 bases from J, with 18 bases between. This CDR3 has 13 residues.

This clone was recorded once. The gene calls are TRBV27 and TRBJ1-5; D is unresolved. Trimming took off 3 bases at V and 6 bases at J, with 12 bases between the two ends. CDR1 and CDR2 (germline): MNHEY, SMNVEV (reference sequence). CDR3 length: 14 amino acids. The CDR3 DNA reads as TGTGCCAGCAGTTTCCGGACGAGAATTCAGCCCCAGCATTTT. It is translated as CASSFRTRIQPQHF.

The rearrangement joins TRBV2 to TRBJ1-1; D is unresolved. Trimming removed 4 bases from V and 8 bases from J, with 11 bases in between. Germline values: CDR1 SNHLY, CDR2 FYNNEI. The length of the CDR3 is 12 residues. The CDR3 spells CASSGGGSEAFF. The CDR3, as DNA: TGTGCCAGCAGTGGGGGTGGGAGCGAAGCTTTCTTT.

The chain uses TRBV30 and TRBJ2-5, with 9 bases lining up with TRBD2. CDR1 and CDR2 (germline): GTSNPN, SVGIG (reference sequence). The CDR3 loop spans 15 amino acids. Trimming cost V 0 bases and J 5 bases; bases outside gene matches: 7. Here the CDR3 reads CAWSVGGGDQETQYF. For the CDR3, the DNA is TGTGCCTGGAGTGTCGGCGGGGGGGATCAGGAGACCCAGTACTTC.

The V call is TRBV9, the J call TRBJ2-1, with a possible D match to TRBD2 (5 bases). Trimming removed 1 base from V and 3 bases from J, with 8 bases in between. Germline V lookup: CDR1 SGDLS, CDR2 YYNGEE. The CDR3 length is 14 residues. The CDR3 is CASSVRTDYNEQFF. CDR3 nucleotide sequence: TGTGCCAGCAGCGTAAGGACTGACTACAATGAGCAGTTCTTC.

The chain uses TRBV7-6 and TRBJ1-6; TRBD1 matches at 7 bases. Per germline, CDR1 SGHVS and CDR2 FNYEAQ. V shed 1 base and J 4 bases; nucleotides not matched to a gene: 4. This CDR3 is built from 16 residues. The CDR3 reads CASSLEGTDYNSPLHF. The CDR3 DNA follows: TGTGCCAGCAGCTTAGAGGGGACAGATTATAATTCACCCCTCCACTTT.

The rearrangement links TRBV7-2 to TRBJ2-7; D gene uncertain. The CDR3 sequence is 13 residues long. CDR1 is SGHTA, CDR2 FQGNSA, per germline. Trimming stripped 1 base from V and 6 bases from J, with 10 bases between. CDR3 coding DNA: TGTGCCAGCAGCTTAGGGCCGTCGGGCGAGCAGTACTTC. Protein: CASSLGPSGEQYF.

The CDR3 coding sequence is TGTGCCAGTAGTCCGACAGGGGGGTGGACTGGAAACACCATATATTTT. Translated, it gives CASSPTGGWTGNTIYF. The chain combines TRBV19 with TRBJ1-3; 9 bases match TRBD1. The V gene's germline CDR1 is LNHDA and CDR2 SQIVND (reference sequence). CDR3 length: 16 residues. Trimming at V came to 5 bases and at J to 2 bases, leaving 7 bases not matched to a gene.

The chain carries TRBV27 and TRBJ2-7; 14 positions match TRBD2. V lost 6 bases, J lost 0 bases, and 7 bases stayed unmatched. From germline, CDR1 is MNHEY and CDR2 SMNVEV (reference sequence). The length of the CDR3 is 17 residues. The CDR3 DNA sequence: TGTGCCAGCAGAGGGACTAGCGGGAGTGTATCCTCCTACGAGCAGTACTTC. Translation gives CASRGTSGSVSSYEQYF.

This chain links TRBV4-1 with TRBJ2-3, with TRBD1 matching over 9 bases. CDR1 is MGHRA and CDR2 is YSYEKL in the germline V gene. Losses at the gene ends were 6 bases for V and 5 bases for J; bases not matched to a gene: 18. The CDR3 consists of 18 residues. The CDR3 DNA reads TGCGCCAGCAGGGGGACAGGGCAAGGGATAGGTCGTGGAGATACGCAGTATTTT. Amino acid sequence: CASRGTGQGIGRGDTQYF.

The genes are TRBV19 and TRBJ2-7, with a tentative D call TRBD2 (6 bases). The CDR3 sequence is 14 residues long. The germline V gene has CDR1 LNHDA and CDR2 SQIVND (reference sequence). V dropped 5 bases and J dropped 4 bases, with 15 bases sitting between them. The CDR3 here is CASSEGTPRYEQYF. The CDR3 DNA is TGTGCCAGTAGTGAAGGGACTCCAAGGTACGAGCAGTACTTC. Full variable domain (missing parts from reference TRBV19 and TRBJ2-7): DGGITQSPKYLFRKEGQNVTLSCEQNLNHDAMYWYRQDPGQGLRLIYYSQIVNDFQKGDIAEGYSVSREKKESFPLTVTSAQKNPTAFYLCASSEGTPRYEQYFGPGTRLTVT.

The chain uses TRBV7-2 and TRBJ1-2; no clear D gene. The CDR3 contains 11 residues. V lost 2 bases and J lost 14, with 12 bases in between. Germline-derived CDR1 and CDR2 are SGHTA and FQGNSA. The CDR3 coding sequence is TGTGCCAGCAGCTTAAACCAGCTAAGTACCTTC. Translated, it gives CASSLNQLSTF.

The chain recombines TRBV7-2 with TRBJ2-2, with 14 bases that match TRBD2. There are 17 residues in the CDR3. In germline, CDR1 is SGHTA, CDR2 FQGNSA. V gave up 5 bases and J gave up 5 bases; unmatched junction bases: 7. CDR3 nucleotide sequence: TGTGCCAGCAGCGATGGACTAGCGGGGGGAAGAACCGGGGAGCTGTTTTTT. Amino acid sequence: CASSDGLAGGRTGELFF.

This sequence joins TRBV10-1 and TRBJ1-2, with 7 bases lining up with TRBD1. The CDR3 runs to 13 residues. Trimming at V came to 7 bases and at J to 2 bases, leaving 4 bases not matched to a gene. The germline CDR1 and CDR2 sequences are WNHNN and SYGVQD (reference sequence). The CDR3 coding sequence is TGCGCCAGCAAGACAGGGTCCAACTATGGCTACACCTTC. Residues: CASKTGSNYGYTF.

The rearrangement joins TRBV7-2 to TRBJ1-2; a weak D match, TRBD1 (6 bases). The V end was cut by 5 bases, the J end by 6 bases, with 16 bases between. CDR3 length: 14 residues. Germline V gene data show CDR1 as SGHTA and CDR2 as FQGNSA. CDR3 DNA sequence: TGTGCCAGCAGCCCATCTACAGGGAGACATGGCTACACCTTC. Protein product: CASSPSTGRHGYTF.

The chain recombines TRBV30 with TRBJ1-2; the D gene is possibly TRBD1 (6 bases). This CDR3 spans 13 amino acids. Germline assignment: CDR1 GTSNPN and CDR2 SVGIG (reference sequence). Trimming left V 4 bases short and J 0 bases short, with 9 bases between. CDR3 loop: CAWNGGANYGYTF. In DNA, the CDR3 is TGTGCCTGGAATGGGGGCGCTAACTATGGCTACACCTTC.

The count of this clone is one. V gene TRBV4-3 combines with J gene TRBJ2-3, with a tentative D call TRBD2 (6 bases). Looked up from germline, CDR1 is LGHNA and CDR2 is YSLEER. The V gene lost 3 bases and the J gene lost 6 bases, with 7 bases spanning the gap. This CDR3 is 12 amino acids long. This CDR3 is CASSQTRDTQYF. The CDR3 DNA sequence: TGCGCCAGCAGCCAGACTAGGGATACGCAGTATTTT.

The chain has TRBV27 and TRBJ2-7; 11 bases map to TRBD2. The V gene's germline CDR1 is MNHEY and CDR2 SMNVEV (reference sequence). CDR3 size: 15 residues. Trimming cost V 5 bases and J 4 bases; bases outside gene matches: 7. As DNA, the CDR3 is TGTGCCAGCAGTAGGAGGACTAGCGGGCCGTACGAGCAGTACTTC. Translating it yields CASSRRTSGPYEQYF.

This rearrangement joins TRBV10-3 to TRBJ2-5, with D possibly matching TRBD2 (6 bases). The germline V gene encodes CDR1 ENHRY and CDR2 SYGVKD. The CDR3 is made up of 14 amino acids. V was clipped by 6 bases and J by 5 bases, with 16 bases between them. CDR3 in amino acids: CAIRGWEDRETQYF. The CDR3 nucleotides read TGTGCCATCAGAGGTTGGGAGGATCGGGAGACCCAGTACTTC.

The gene calls are TRBV18 and TRBJ1-1, with D unresolved. The CDR3 contains 14 residues. The V gene lost 0 bases and the J gene lost 2 bases, with 7 bases spanning the gap. CDR1 is KGHSH, CDR2 LQKENI, per germline. The CDR3 bases are TGTGCCAGCTCACCACCCGGGGTCAACACTGAAGCTTTCTTT. Protein sequence: CASSPPGVNTEAFF.

The V and J genes are TRBV7-2 and TRBJ1-1, with TRBD1 identical over 7 bases. Trimming cost V 5 bases and J 5 bases; bases outside gene matches: 11. This CDR3 contains 15 residues. CDR1 is SGHTA, CDR2 FQGNSA, per germline. Written as DNA, the CDR3 is TGTGCCAGCAGCACGTCTTACGCGGGACAGACTGAAGCTTTCTTT. It translates to CASSTSYAGQTEAFF.

This clone has just one count. The chain joins TRBV9 to TRBJ1-5; tentatively, D is TRBD1 (5 bases). This CDR3 is built from 16 residues. V lost 3 bases to trimming and J lost 2 bases, with 15 bases between them. CDR1 SGDLS and CDR2 YYNGEE come from the germline V gene. CDR3 loop: CASSAGEGMGNQPQHF. CDR3 DNA: TGTGCCAGCAGCGCTGGAGAGGGGATGGGCAATCAGCCCCAGCATTTT.